The next 30 T cell receptor beta chains were all read from a single sample in a study of control samples from healthy donors and cancer patients. Profiled with immunoSEQ multiplex PCR; TCRdb holds only in-frame clones, not every one. The sample carries roughly 170,000 clones, 85% to 95% recorded once. The sample was blood. All receptors come from a woman under 30 in good health.

The chain combines TRBV5-6 with TRBJ2-7; 10 nucleotides align to TRBD2. J lost 1 base, V lost 3 bases, and 7 bases had no gene match. Germline V CDR1 and CDR2: SGHDT, YYEEEE. The CDR3 runs to 16 residues. The CDR3 coding sequence is TGTGCCAGCAGCTGGCTGCCTAGCGGGGGTTCCTACGAGCAGTACTTC. It translates to CASSWLPSGGSYEQYF.

The genes are TRBV4-2 and TRBJ2-2; weak D call: TRBD2 (5 bases). This CDR3 comprises 16 residues. Trimming cost V 0 bases and J 1 base, with 9 bases left between them. Germline assignment: CDR1 LGHNA and CDR2 YNFKEQ. Here the CDR3 DNA reads TGTGCCAGCAGCCAAGAACCGGGAAGGAACACCGGGGAGCTGTTTTTT. It codes for CASSQEPGRNTGELFF.

This clone was counted a single time. The chain uses TRBV2 and TRBJ2-2; TRBD2 aligns across 10 bases. The CDR3 runs 15 residues. The J segment lost 5 bases and the V segment lost 4 bases, leaving 4 bases of the junction unmatched. The germline V gene has CDR1 SNHLY and CDR2 FYNNEI. CDR3: CASSASGSRTGELFF. CDR3 in DNA: TGTGCCAGCAGTGCTAGCGGGAGTAGGACCGGGGAGCTGTTTTTT. Together with reference TRBV2 and TRBJ2-2, the CDR3 gives the full variable domain: EPEVTQTPSHQVTQMGQEVILRCVPISNHLYFYWYRQILGQKVEFLVSFYNNEISEKSEIFDDQFSVERPDGSNFTLKIRSTKLEDSAMYFCASSASGSRTGELFFGEGSRLTVL.

This sequence joins TRBV28 and TRBJ1-5, with D unresolved. The CDR3 is 13 amino acids. V lost 4 bases to trimming and J lost 0 bases, with 4 bases between them. Germline lookup yields CDR1 MDHEN and CDR2 SYDVKM. Here the CDR3 reads CASSSPSNQPQHF. The CDR3 DNA is TGTGCCAGCAGTTCACCTAGCAATCAGCCCCAGCATTTT.

This clone was detected once. The CDR3 spells CASSSRAQYF. As DNA, the CDR3 is TGTGCCAGCAGTTCGAGGGCGCAGTATTTT. V and J are TRBV12-3 or TRBV12-4 and TRBJ2-3, with D possibly matching TRBD2 (5 bases). V lost 4 bases, J lost 10 bases, and 6 bases lay in between. This CDR3 region has 10 residues.

V and J are TRBV5-4 and TRBJ2-1; possibly TRBD2 for D (5 bases). Germline-derived CDR1 and CDR2 are SGHNT and YYREEE (reference sequence). V shed 7 bases and J shed 3 bases, with 17 bases lying between them. This CDR3 comprises 15 residues. The CDR3 spells CASRSSVAFYNEQFF. CDR3 bases: TGTGCCAGCCGAAGCTCGGTAGCGTTCTACAATGAGCAGTTCTTC.

A word on this clone: A much larger clone differs from this one at a single base, so this may be a read error. The same CDR3 also results from other DNA sequences found in this sample. V is TRBV11-3 and J is TRBJ2-5; D gene unclear. V shed 4 bases and J shed 1 base, with 1 base lying between them. The CDR3 contains 11 residues. Germline-derived CDR1 and CDR2 are SGHNT and YENEEA. The CDR3 region is CASSSQETQYF. For the CDR3, the DNA is TGTGCCAGCAGCTCCCAAGAGACCCAGTACTTC.

This clone was seen a few times. This rearrangement joins TRBV6-2 or TRBV6-3 to TRBJ1-2; no clear D. CDR3 size: 10 residues. Germline CDR1 is MNHEY and CDR2 is SVGEGT. The V gene lost 5 bases and the J gene lost 7 bases, with 5 bases spanning the gap. The CDR3 loop reads CASSTGGYTF. In DNA, the CDR3 is TGTGCCAGCAGTACGGGTGGCTACACCTTC.

This chain joins TRBV29-1 and TRBJ2-7, with a possible D match to TRBD2 (7 bases). Trimming shortened V by 3 bases and J by 5 bases, and 14 bases separated the two germline ends. This CDR3 spans 13 amino acids. Germline-derived CDR1 and CDR2 are SQVTM and ANQGSEA. This CDR3 is CSVEIGGGNEQYF. The CDR3 coding sequence is TGCAGCGTTGAGATTGGCGGGGGCAACGAGCAGTACTTC.

The chain links TRBV27 to TRBJ1-1; D gene unclear. Trimming cost V 4 bases and J 6 bases, with 15 bases left between them. Germline CDR1 and CDR2: MNHEY and SMNVEV (reference sequence). This CDR3 spans 14 amino acids. CDR3 in amino acids: CASSSPPTSSEAFF. As DNA, the CDR3 is TGTGCCAGCAGTTCGCCCCCGACATCCTCTGAAGCTTTCTTT.

The V call is TRBV7-8, the J call TRBJ1-1; TRBD1 matches 7 bases. V dropped 1 base and J dropped 4; count of bases not matched to a gene: 6. The CDR3 sequence is 15 residues long. The germline gives CDR1 SGHVS, CDR2 FQNEAQ. The CDR3 nucleotides are TGTGCCAGCAGCTTAGAGACAGGGTTCTTCACTGAAGCTTTCTTT. This translates into CASSLETGFFTEAFF.

The chain has TRBV9 and TRBJ2-3; no clear D gene. The germline CDR1 and CDR2 sequences are SGDLS and YYNGEE. CDR3 length: 15 amino acids. V gave up 0 bases and J gave up 2 bases, with 10 bases separating them. CDR3 sequence: CASSVGSKDTDTQYF. DNA for the CDR3: TGTGCCAGCAGCGTAGGCAGTAAAGACACAGATACGCAGTATTTT. Complete variable domain (other parts from reference TRBV9 and TRBJ2-3): DSGVTQTPKHLITATGQRVTLRCSPRSGDLSVYWYQQSLDQGLQFLIQYYNGEERAKGNILERFSAQQFPDLHSELNLSSLELGDSALYFCASSVGSKDTDTQYFGPGTRLTVL.

The chain uses TRBV11-2 and TRBJ2-7; 9 bases agree with TRBD1. The ends lost 6 bases at V and 3 bases at J; junction bases unmatched: 9. The CDR3 extends over 15 amino acids. The V gene's germline CDR1 is SGHAT and CDR2 FQNNGV. CDR3 protein: CASRHLGDRVYEQYF. The CDR3 DNA sequence: TGTGCCAGCAGACACTTGGGGGACAGGGTCTACGAGCAGTACTTC.

The J gene is TRBJ2-1, the V gene TRBV20-1; 9 bases are shared with TRBD1. Germline lookup yields CDR1 DFQATT and CDR2 SNEGSKA (reference sequence). The CDR3 is 15 amino acids. Losses at the gene ends were 5 bases for V and 5 bases for J; bases not matched to a gene: 10. The CDR3 nucleotides are TGCAGTGCTCGTGTCCCGGGACAGGGCGACAATGAGCAGTTCTTC. Amino acid sequence: CSARVPGQGDNEQFF.

DNA of the CDR3: TGCAGCGGAAGAGCGGGCCACCGAGGCCCTGAAGCTTTCTTT. Protein sequence: CSGRAGHRGPEAFF. This chain links TRBV29-1 with TRBJ1-1; no definite D call. From germline, CDR1 is SQVTM and CDR2 ANQGSEA. V shed 7 bases and J shed 6 bases, with 21 bases lying between them. The CDR3 has 14 residues.

J is TRBJ1-1 and V is TRBV11-3; possibly TRBD1 for D (5 bases). Germline CDR1 SGHNT, CDR2 YENEEA. Trimming pared 5 bases from V and 6 bases from J, leaving 16 bases between. The CDR3 runs 14 residues. The CDR3 loop is CASSPRQSNAEAFF. The DNA of the CDR3 is TGTGCCAGCAGCCCTAGACAGAGTAACGCTGAAGCTTTCTTT.

To note about this clone: Distinct nucleotide sequences in the sample also encode this CDR3. CDR3 in DNA: TGCGCCAGCAGCTTGCAGGGGGGTGGCTACACCTTC. This sequence encodes CASSLQGGGYTF. This chain links TRBV5-1 with TRBJ1-2, with TRBD1 matching over 7 bases. This CDR3 comprises 12 residues. The germline V gene has CDR1 SGHRS and CDR2 YFSETQ. The J segment lost 7 bases and the V segment lost 1 base, leaving 1 base of the junction unmatched.

The chain links TRBV11-1 to TRBJ2-1, with TRBD2 matching 7 bases. Looked up from germline, CDR1 is SGHAT and CDR2 is FQDESV (reference sequence). Trimming removed 2 bases from V and 8 bases from J; junction bases left unmatched: 12. CDR3 length: 16 amino acids. The CDR3 nucleotides are TGTGCCAGCAGCTTATCCCTGGCGGGAGTAAAAGATGAGCAGTTCTTC. Encoded protein: CASSLSLAGVKDEQFF.

The chain carries TRBV12-2 and TRBJ1-4. TRBV12-2 is tagged as a pseudogene. The CDR3 runs to 15 residues. The CDR3 coding sequence is TGTGCAAGTCGGATAAGCGGGAGTGGAACTGAAAAACTGTTTTTT. Protein sequence: CASRISGSGTEKLFF.

This clone was seen only once. The J gene is TRBJ2-2, the V gene TRBV18, with TRBD1 matching 9 bases. The CDR3 runs to 17 residues. Germline values: CDR1 KGHSH, CDR2 LQKENI. V lost 4 bases to trimming and J lost 2 bases; unmatched junction nucleotides: 8. The CDR3 DNA reads as TGTGCCAGCTCACTTACCCGGGACAGGGCCAACACCGGGGAGCTGTTTTTT. Residues: CASSLTRDRANTGELFF. The full variable domain, with the rest looked up from reference TRBV18 and TRBJ2-2, is NAGVMQNPRHLVRRRGQEARLRCSPMKGHSHVYWYRQLPEEGLKFMVYLQKENIIDESGMPKERFSAEFPKEGPSILRIQQVVRGDSAAYFCASSLTRDRANTGELFFGEGSRLTVL.

V gene TRBV6-2 or TRBV6-3 combines with J gene TRBJ2-4; either TRBD1 or TRBD2 may supply D (5 bases each). V gave up 2 bases and J gave up 0 bases, with 11 bases separating them. In germline, CDR1 is MNHEY, CDR2 SVGEGT. This CDR3 has 16 residues. CDR3 loop: CASSYRGVEAKNIQYF. CDR3 DNA sequence: TGTGCCAGCAGTTACAGGGGAGTGGAAGCCAAAAACATTCAGTACTTC.

The chain has TRBV20-1 and TRBJ1-1; D ambiguous. V lost 1 base and J 2 bases, leaving 2 bases between the germline ends. The length of the CDR3 is 11 residues. CDR1 is DFQATT, CDR2 SNEGSKA, per germline (reference sequence). The CDR3 here is CSARVNTEAFF. CDR3 nucleotide sequence: TGCAGTGCTAGAGTCAACACTGAAGCTTTCTTT.

The CDR3 DNA reads TGTGCCAGCAGCATCTCCGGGGCAGGGAGTTACAATGAGCAGTTCTTC. This codes for CASSISGAGSYNEQFF. This chain links TRBV7-2 with TRBJ2-1; D possibly matches TRBD1 or TRBD2 (5 bases each). V lost 5 bases, J lost 4 bases, and 18 bases lay in between. This CDR3 has 16 amino acids. Per germline, CDR1 SGHTA and CDR2 FQGNSA.

Here the CDR3 DNA reads TGTGCCAGCAGTCCCTCCTGGGGGACAGTTGAAAAACTGTTTTTT. Its translation is CASSPSWGTVEKLFF. The chain combines TRBV28 with TRBJ1-4; TRBD1 agrees at 7 bases. The germline gives CDR1 MDHEN, CDR2 SYDVKM. CDR3 length: 15 residues. V shed 5 bases and J 7 bases; nucleotides not matched to a gene: 10.

The chain links TRBV28 to TRBJ1-2, with no clear D. The germline V gene encodes CDR1 MDHEN and CDR2 SYDVKM. The CDR3 consists of 14 residues. V was cut by 5 bases and J by 7 bases, with 17 bases left in between. CDR3 bases: TGTGCCAGCAGTCCCCAGGTACAGATAAGTGGCTACACCTTC. It specifies CASSPQVQISGYTF.

The chain is built from TRBV6-5 and TRBJ2-7; D is unresolved. The CDR3 contains 16 residues. With 0 bases removed from V and 6 bases from J, the gap between germline ends came to 18 bases. CDR1 is MNHEY, CDR2 SVGAGI, per germline. In DNA form, the CDR3 reads TGTGCCAGCAGTTACTCGACCTTATCCTCCCCTCGCGAGCAGTACTTC. The encoded protein is CASSYSTLSSPREQYF.

For the CDR3, the DNA is TGTGCCAGCAGCAAAGCGAGGGGGACAAGGAGGCCCTCCTACGAGCAGTACTTC. This codes for CASSKARGTRRPSYEQYF. This chain joins TRBV21-1 and TRBJ2-7; the D call of TRBD1 is as the table states it, not checked on the DNA. TRBV21-1 is noted as a pseudogene. CDR3 length: 18 residues.

The chain joins TRBV29-1 to TRBJ1-2; the D gene is possibly TRBD1 (6 bases). The length of the CDR3 is 14 residues. Germline-derived CDR1 and CDR2 are SQVTM and ANQGSEA. Trimming took off 5 bases at V and 6 bases at J, with 19 bases between the two ends. CDR3 sequence reads: CSVTNGGGGDGYTF. CDR3 sequence (DNA): TGCAGCGTTACCAACGGGGGGGGCGGTGATGGCTACACCTTC.

Worth noting for this clone: This CDR3 is also generated by other DNA sequences in the sample. The CDR3 DNA reads as TGTGCCATCAGTGAGTCGAACTATGGCTACACCTTC. Amino acids: CAISESNYGYTF. J is TRBJ1-2 and V is TRBV10-3; D not certain. Germline V gene sequence: CDR1 ENHRY, CDR2 SYGVKD. V lost 0 bases and J 2 bases, leaving 1 base between the germline ends. CDR3 size: 12 residues.

The chain links TRBV2 to TRBJ1-6; the D gene is possibly TRBD1 (6 bases). This CDR3 spans 13 amino acids. V was clipped by 5 bases and J by 7 bases, with 9 bases between them. Germline CDR1 and CDR2: SNHLY and FYNNEI. Here the CDR3 DNA reads TGTGCCAGCAGTTTAAGGGGGAATTCACCCCTCCACTTT. Protein product: CASSLRGNSPLHF.